Each of the 18 T cell receptor beta chains below was sequenced from the same sample in a study of cytomegalovirus exposure and HLA in healthy donors. Sequencing used immunoSEQ multiplex PCR; TCRdb keeps in-frame clones, though not all of them. The sample lists 150,000 to 200,000 clones; around 88% were seen once. The source material was PBMCs. The receptors originated from a woman aged 18-30 years in good health and CMV-seronegative.

This chain connects TRBV28 to TRBJ2-7; weak D call: TRBD2 (5 bases). The germline V gene encodes CDR1 MDHEN and CDR2 SYDVKM. CDR3 length: 19 residues. Deletions cut 5 bases from V and 4 bases from J, with 30 bases between. CDR3 region: CASSLPGLGRKVFAYEQYF. In nucleotides, the CDR3 is TGTGCCAGCAGTCTCCCGGGGTTGGGGAGAAAAGTATTCGCTTACGAGCAGTACTTC.

This clone has more than one count but fewer than ten. The gene calls are TRBV18 and TRBJ1-5; 7 bases agree with TRBD1. There are 15 residues in the CDR3. V was clipped by 2 bases and J by 7 bases; unmatched bases: 8. From germline, CDR1 is KGHSH and CDR2 LQKENI. CDR3 sequence (DNA): TGTGCCAGCTCACCAAATCGACAGGGCGGGCAGCCCCAGCATTTT. Amino acid sequence: CASSPNRQGGQPQHF.

This clone was picked up a small number of times. The V call is TRBV11-3, the J call TRBJ2-7, with 12 bases that match TRBD2. CDR3 length equals 15 residues. Germline loops: CDR1 SGHNT, CDR2 YENEEA. The V and J ends lost 5 bases and 4 bases, in that order; junction bases with no gene match: 6. The CDR3 here is CASSKTSGRGYEQYF. The DNA for the CDR3 is TGTGCCAGCAGCAAGACTAGCGGGAGAGGGTACGAGCAGTACTTC.

The CDR3 reads CASPLAGGLGDEQFF. The CDR3, as DNA: TGTGCCAGCCCACTAGCGGGGGGGCTCGGCGATGAGCAGTTCTTC. The chain carries TRBV18 and TRBJ2-1; 13 bases line up with TRBD2. Germline V gives CDR1 KGHSH, CDR2 LQKENI. V lost 8 bases to trimming and J lost 8 bases; unmatched junction nucleotides: 9. The CDR3 loop spans 15 amino acids.

This chain joins TRBV19 and TRBJ1-5, with 11 nucleotides matching TRBD1. This CDR3 contains 17 residues. The germline V gene has CDR1 LNHDA and CDR2 SQIVND (reference sequence). V was pared by 1 base and J by 6 bases, with 8 bases of the junction left unmatched. This CDR3 reads CASSIGSGGTGGQPQHF. The CDR3 region has the DNA TGTGCCAGTAGTATAGGGTCCGGTGGGACAGGGGGTCAGCCCCAGCATTTT.

The V and J genes are TRBV27 and TRBJ2-1, with D possibly TRBD2 on 6 matching bases. Germline-derived CDR1 and CDR2 are MNHEY and SMNVEV (reference sequence). V was pared by 0 bases and J by 8 bases, with 20 bases between. The CDR3 totals 17 residues. CDR3 nucleotide sequence: TGTGCCAGCAGTTTATCGAGTAAGAGACTAGTTGGGTATGAGCAGTTCTTC. Translated, it gives CASSLSSKRLVGYEQFF.

In DNA form, the CDR3 reads TGTGCCAGCAGGAACGGGGGGCGGAGAAATTCACCCCTCCACTTT. It is translated as CASRNGGRRNSPLHF. V and J are TRBV11-2 and TRBJ1-6, with a tentative D call TRBD1 (6 bases). Germline loops: CDR1 SGHAT, CDR2 FQNNGV. V was trimmed by 6 bases and J by 7 bases, leaving 16 bases between them. The CDR3 consists of 15 residues. Supplemented by reference TRBV11-2 and TRBJ1-6, the full variable domain reads EAGVAQSPRYKIIEKRQSVAFWCNPISGHATLYWYQQILGQGPKLLIQFQNNGVVDDSQLPKDRFSAERLKGVDSTLKIQPAKLEDSAVYLCASRNGGRRNSPLHFGNGTRLTVT.

V usage is TRBV30 and J usage is TRBJ1-1, with a tentative D call TRBD1 (5 bases). Germline lookup yields CDR1 GTSNPN and CDR2 SVGIG (reference sequence). Trimming removed 1 base from V and 6 bases from J, with 12 bases in between. CDR3 size: 13 residues. In DNA, the CDR3 is TGTGCCTGGAGTGAGGCAGGGATCCCTGAAGCTTTCTTT. This sequence encodes CAWSEAGIPEAFF.

This sequence joins TRBV5-1 and TRBJ2-7, with TRBD2 as a possible D gene (6 bases). This CDR3 is built from 14 residues. The V gene's germline CDR1 is SGHRS and CDR2 YFSETQ. V was clipped by 4 bases and J by 4 bases, with 15 bases between them. The CDR3 region is CASSPGGAPYEQYF. The CDR3 nucleotides are TGCGCCAGCAGCCCCGGAGGGGCCCCGTACGAGCAGTACTTC.

This chain links TRBV5-1 with TRBJ2-6, with D perhaps TRBD2 (5 bases). V was cut by 2 bases and J by 0 bases, with 21 bases left in between. This CDR3 is 20 amino acids long. The germline V gene encodes CDR1 SGHRS and CDR2 YFSETQ. CDR3 protein: CASSFLRVLDSSSGANVLTF. DNA of the CDR3: TGCGCCAGCAGCTTTTTGAGGGTTCTCGACTCCAGCTCTGGGGCCAACGTCCTGACTTTC.

The chain has TRBV18 and TRBJ2-7; possible D gene TRBD1, 6 bases. V lost 4 bases to trimming and J lost 3 bases, with 16 bases between them. Germline CDR1 reads KGHSH; CDR2 reads LQKENI. This CDR3 contains 15 residues. Here the CDR3 DNA reads TGTGCCAGCTCACTGTCCTGGGACAAGAACTACGAGCAGTACTTC. This gives the protein CASSLSWDKNYEQYF.

This clone has just a few counts. The J gene is TRBJ2-7, the V gene TRBV7-2; unclear D gene. The CDR3 is 15 residues long. The germline V and J ends were trimmed by 5 bases and 3 bases, with 17 bases remaining between them. CDR1 and CDR2 from the germline V gene are SGHTA and FQGNSA. CDR3 loop: CASSIEGGGFYEQYF. CDR3 coding DNA: TGTGCCAGCAGCATTGAAGGTGGCGGCTTCTACGAGCAGTACTTC.

This chain joins TRBV30 and TRBJ2-3, with a possible D match to TRBD2 (6 bases). Germline V gene lookup returns CDR1 GTSNPN and CDR2 SVGIG (reference sequence). V shed 0 bases and J shed 3 bases, with 7 bases lying between them. There are 13 residues in the CDR3. In DNA form, the CDR3 reads TGTGCCTGGAGTGTACGGGGGACAGATACGCAGTATTTT. Translating gives CAWSVRGTDTQYF.

This clone was counted once. The rearrangement joins TRBV6-4 to TRBJ1-5; unclear D gene. Germline V CDR1 and CDR2: MRHNA, SNTAGT. The CDR3 runs 15 residues. V lost 6 bases and J 9 bases, leaving 21 bases between the germline ends. The CDR3 reads CASSYAVPEAWPQHF. Written as DNA, the CDR3 is TGTGCCAGCAGCTACGCCGTCCCGGAGGCCTGGCCCCAGCATTTT.

This chain uses TRBV5-1 with TRBJ2-1; tentative D call: TRBD1 (6 bases). The length of the CDR3 is 14 residues. V lost 4 bases, J lost 5 bases, and 13 bases lay in between. The germline V gene has CDR1 SGHRS and CDR2 YFSETQ. CDR3 coding DNA: TGCGCCAGCAGCCTAACAGGGTTGGACAATGAGCAGTTCTTC. Protein: CASSLTGLDNEQFF.

This clone was observed a handful of times. J is TRBJ1-1 and V is TRBV30; 8 bases match TRBD1. Losses at the gene ends were 3 bases for V and 1 base for J; bases not matched to a gene: 1. This CDR3 has 13 residues. Germline CDR1 is GTSNPN and CDR2 is SVGIG (reference sequence). The CDR3 region is CAWRGTGNTEAFF. The DNA for the CDR3 is TGTGCCTGGAGAGGGACAGGGAACACTGAAGCTTTCTTT. The full variable domain, rest sourced from reference TRBV30 and TRBJ1-1, is SQTIHQWPATLVQPVGSPLSLECTVEGTSNPNLYWYRQAAGRGLQLLFYSVGIGQISSEVPQNLSASRPQDRQFILSSKKLLLSDSGFYLCAWRGTGNTEAFFGQGTRLTVV.

The chain joins TRBV7-6 to TRBJ2-3; D is perhaps TRBD2 (7 bases). Trimming took off 5 bases at V and 2 bases at J, with 17 bases between the two ends. The CDR3 consists of 16 residues. Germline V CDR1 and CDR2: SGHVS, FNYEAQ. CDR3 bases: TGTGCCAGCAGCCCTAGGCTGGCGGGGGCCACAGATACGCAGTATTTT. Residues: CASSPRLAGATDTQYF.

The chain recombines TRBV19 with TRBJ1-6; D unresolved. V was pared by 3 bases and J by 7 bases, with 16 bases between. Germline V gene sequence: CDR1 LNHDA, CDR2 SQIVND (reference sequence). The CDR3 is made up of 16 amino acids. CDR3 DNA: TGTGCCAGTAGTATTTCGGTCGGAGGGCAGAATTCACCCCTCCACTTT. Translation: CASSISVGGQNSPLHF.